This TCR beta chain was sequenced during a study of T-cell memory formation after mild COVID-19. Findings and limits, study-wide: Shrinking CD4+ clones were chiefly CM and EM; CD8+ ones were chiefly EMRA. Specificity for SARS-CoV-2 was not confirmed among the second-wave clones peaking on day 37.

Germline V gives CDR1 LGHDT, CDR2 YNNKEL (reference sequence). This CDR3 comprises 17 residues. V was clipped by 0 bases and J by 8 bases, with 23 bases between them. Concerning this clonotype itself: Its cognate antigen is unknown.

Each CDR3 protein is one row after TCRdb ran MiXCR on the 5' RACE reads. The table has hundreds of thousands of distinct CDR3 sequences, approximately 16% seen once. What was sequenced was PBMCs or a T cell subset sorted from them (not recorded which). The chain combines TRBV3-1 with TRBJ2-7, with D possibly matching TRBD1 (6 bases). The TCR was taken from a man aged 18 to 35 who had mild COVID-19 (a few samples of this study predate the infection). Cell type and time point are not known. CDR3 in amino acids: CASSQDWQGDRHFQQYF. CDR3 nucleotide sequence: TGTGCCAGCAGCCAAGATTGGCAAGGAGACAGGCACTTTCAGCAGTACTTC.